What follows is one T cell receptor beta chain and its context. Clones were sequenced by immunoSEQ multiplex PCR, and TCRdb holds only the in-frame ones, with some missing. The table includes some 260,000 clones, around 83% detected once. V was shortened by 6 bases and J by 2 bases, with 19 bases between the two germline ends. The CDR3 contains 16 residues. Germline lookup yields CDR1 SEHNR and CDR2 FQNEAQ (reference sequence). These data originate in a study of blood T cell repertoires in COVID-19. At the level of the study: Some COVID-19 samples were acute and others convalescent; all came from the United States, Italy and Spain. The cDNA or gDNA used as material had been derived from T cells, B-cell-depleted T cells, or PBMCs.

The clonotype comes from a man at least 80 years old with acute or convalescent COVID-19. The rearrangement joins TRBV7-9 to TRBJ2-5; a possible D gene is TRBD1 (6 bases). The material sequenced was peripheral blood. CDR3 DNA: TGTGCCAGCAGGCAGGGGCTAAGAGCCCGACAAGAGACCCAGTACTTC. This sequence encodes CASRQGLRARQETQYF. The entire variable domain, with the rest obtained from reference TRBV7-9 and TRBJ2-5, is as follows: DTGVSQNPRHKITKRGQNVTFRCDPISEHNRLYWYRQTLGQGPEFLTYFQNEAQLEKSRLLSDRFSAERPKGSFSTLEIQRTEQGDSAMYLCASRQGLRARQETQYFGPGTRLLVL.